This paragraph covers one T cell receptor (beta chain) sequence. The germline V gene has CDR1 SGHTA and CDR2 FQGNSA. Losses at the gene ends were 6 bases for V and 7 bases for J; bases not matched to a gene: 19. The CDR3 has 17 amino acids. These data are taken from a study of blood T cell repertoires in COVID-19. Study information: Donors in the United States, Italy and Spain gave samples during acute or convalescent COVID-19. PBMCs, B-cell-depleted T cells, or T cells provided the cDNA or gDNA that made up the material.

Authors' analysis steps: By means of reference gene primer amplification, nucleated cell counts were estimated. TCRdb's copy holds only in-frame clones and misses some; the assay was immunoSEQ multiplex PCR. From that table come the V and J calls and clone size; the DNA was used to work out D and trimming. The data show some 65,000 clones, with around 86% seen just once and 16% held by the top ten. Patients in Seattle were enrolled during active infection, then followed longitudinally. This receptor was identified in a man aged 40-49 years with COVID-19, enrolled during active disease. The V call is TRBV7-2, the J call TRBJ2-7; 9 nucleotides align to TRBD1. The sample consisted of peripheral blood. CDR3: CASSSSGTGQVLGEQYF. CDR3 nucleotide sequence: TGTGCCAGCAGTTCTTCCGGGACAGGGCAAGTTTTGGGGGAGCAGTACTTC.